This TCR beta chain originates from a study of response to subunit inactivated influenza vaccine. General study findings and limits: Every seasonal influenza vaccination brings in few new T cells, the authors suggested.

This clonotype was observed once. What it binds is not known. Via MiXCR, TCRdb re-called the RT-PCR reads, giving one row per CDR3 protein. The repertoire holds roughly 700,000 distinct CDR3 sequences, with around 16% as singletons. CDR3 length equals 16 residues. CDR1 is LGHNA and CDR2 is YSLEER in the germline V gene. Germline trimming cut 3 bases from V and 4 bases from J; bases unmatched to any gene: 6. The sequencing used PBMCs from blood, collected approximately 13 days after vaccination. V usage is TRBV4-3 and J usage is TRBJ2-3; 11 bases agree with TRBD1. The TCR comes from a man between 50 and 59 years old who received an inactivated influenza vaccine. The CDR3 sequence is CASSQEDRGLADTQYF. As DNA, the CDR3 is TGCGCCAGCAGCCAGGAGGACAGGGGGCTCGCAGATACGCAGTATTTT.